The clone carrying this T cell receptor beta chain was counted only a few times. What it recognizes is unknown. The data originate from a study of T cells after yellow fever vaccination. Study-level findings and limits: The secondary response showed a weaker magnitude and a faster peak, day 5 versus 15. The study re-detected most primary-vaccination clones after the booster (approximately 97% CD4, roughly 85% CD8).

5'RACE template switching generated TCR cDNA, adding a universal primer site and UMIs. TCRdb reprocessed the 5' RACE reads via MiXCR and lists one record per CDR3 protein. The sample carries 600,000 to 750,000 distinct CDR3 sequences, roughly an eighth recorded once. The clonotype comes from a man aged 25 to 45 who received the YFV17D yellow fever vaccine. This specimen consisted of PBMCs, obtained on the day of the yellow fever booster vaccination.

CDR3 sequence: CSVEEGSGRARDTQYF. The CDR3 DNA reads TGCAGCGTTGAAGAAGGTAGCGGGAGGGCCCGAGATACGCAGTATTTT. The chain uses TRBV29-1 and TRBJ2-3; 11 nucleotides match TRBD2. CDR1 is SQVTM, CDR2 ANQGSEA, per germline. V trimming: 0 bases; J trimming: 5 bases; junction bases outside the gene matches: 7. The CDR3 contains 16 residues.